This TCR beta chain comes out of a study of cytomegalovirus exposure and HLA in healthy donors. The wider study: The use of the same platform for the approximately 130 validation repertoires and the 550 to 850 first-cohort repertoires was reported by a later analysis. General study points: The study put roughly 160 TCR beta chains on its list as cytomegalovirus-associated.

Profiled with immunoSEQ multiplex PCR; TCRdb holds only in-frame clones, not every one. This table has 60,000 to 75,000 clones, 90% to 97% appearing once. On this clone itself: Its antigen is not known.

The sample consisted of PBMCs. This TCR came from a man between 18 and 29 years old in good health and CMV-seronegative.

The DNA of the CDR3 is TGTGCCAGCAGCGTAGGGCGGGATTACAATGAGCAGTTCTTC. It is translated as CASSVGRDYNEQFF. V is TRBV9 and J is TRBJ2-1; D is perhaps TRBD2 (6 bases). Germline CDR1 reads SGDLS; CDR2 reads YYNGEE. V lost 0 bases, J lost 4 bases, and 8 bases lay in between. The CDR3 loop spans 14 amino acids. The full variable domain, its missing parts supplied by reference TRBV9 and TRBJ2-1, is DSGVTQTPKHLITATGQRVTLRCSPRSGDLSVYWYQQSLDQGLQFLIQYYNGEERAKGNILERFSAQQFPDLHSELNLSSLELGDSALYFCASSVGRDYNEQFFGPGTRLTVL.